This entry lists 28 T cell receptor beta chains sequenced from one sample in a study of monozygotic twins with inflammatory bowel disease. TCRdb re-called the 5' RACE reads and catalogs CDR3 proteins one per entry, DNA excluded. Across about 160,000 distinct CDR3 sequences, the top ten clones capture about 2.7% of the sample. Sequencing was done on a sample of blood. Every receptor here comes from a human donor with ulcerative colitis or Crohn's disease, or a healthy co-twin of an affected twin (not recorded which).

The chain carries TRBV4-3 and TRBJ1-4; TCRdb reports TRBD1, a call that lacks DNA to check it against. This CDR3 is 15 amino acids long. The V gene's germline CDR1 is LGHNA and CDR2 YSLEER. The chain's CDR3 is CASSHGTGGNEKLFF.

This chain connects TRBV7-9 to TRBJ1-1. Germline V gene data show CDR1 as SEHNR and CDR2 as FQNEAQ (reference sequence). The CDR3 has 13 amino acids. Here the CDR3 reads CASSLARTSEAFF.

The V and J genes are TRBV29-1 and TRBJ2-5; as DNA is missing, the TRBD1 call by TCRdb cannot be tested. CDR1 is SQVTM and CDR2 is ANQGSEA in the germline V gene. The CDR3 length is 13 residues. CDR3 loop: CSAGTGIRETQYF. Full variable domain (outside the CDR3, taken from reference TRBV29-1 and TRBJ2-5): SAVISQKPSRDICQRGTSLTIQCQVDSQVTMMFWYRQQPGQSLTLIATANQGSEATYESGFVIDKFPISRPNLTFSTLTVSNMSPEDSSIYLCSAGTGIRETQYFGPGTRLLVL.

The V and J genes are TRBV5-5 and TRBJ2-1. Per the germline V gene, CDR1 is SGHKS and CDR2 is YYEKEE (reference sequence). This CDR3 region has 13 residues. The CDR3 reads CASSFYLFDEQFF.

CDR3 loop: CASSSPGLANNEQFF. This sequence joins TRBV6-2 or TRBV6-3 and TRBJ2-1; the TRBD2 assignment by TCRdb is unverifiable without DNA. The CDR3 sequence is 15 residues long. Germline CDR1 MNHEY, CDR2 SVGEGT.

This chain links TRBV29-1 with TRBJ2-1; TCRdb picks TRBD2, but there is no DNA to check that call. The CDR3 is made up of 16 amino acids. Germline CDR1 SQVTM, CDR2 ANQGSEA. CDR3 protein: CSVEGILAGSYNEQFF.

The CDR3 spells CASSLQGRELNNEQFF. V usage is TRBV27 and J usage is TRBJ2-1; the TCRdb D gene call, TRBD1, has no DNA to confirm it. From germline, CDR1 is MNHEY and CDR2 SMNVEV (reference sequence). The CDR3 consists of 16 residues.

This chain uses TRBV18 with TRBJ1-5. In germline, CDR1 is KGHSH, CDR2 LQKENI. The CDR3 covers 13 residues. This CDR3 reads CASSPQNMQPQHF.

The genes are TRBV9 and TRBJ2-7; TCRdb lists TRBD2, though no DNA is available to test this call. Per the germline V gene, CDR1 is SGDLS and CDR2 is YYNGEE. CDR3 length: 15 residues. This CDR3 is CASSVGSGASYEQYF.

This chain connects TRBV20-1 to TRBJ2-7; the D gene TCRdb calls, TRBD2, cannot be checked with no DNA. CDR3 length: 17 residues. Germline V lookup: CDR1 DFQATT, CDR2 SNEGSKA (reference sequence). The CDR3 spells CSARGSGGTSGSYEQYF.

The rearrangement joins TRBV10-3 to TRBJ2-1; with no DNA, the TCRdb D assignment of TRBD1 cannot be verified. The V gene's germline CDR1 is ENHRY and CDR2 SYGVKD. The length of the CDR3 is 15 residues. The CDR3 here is CAITPEAGTYNEQFF.

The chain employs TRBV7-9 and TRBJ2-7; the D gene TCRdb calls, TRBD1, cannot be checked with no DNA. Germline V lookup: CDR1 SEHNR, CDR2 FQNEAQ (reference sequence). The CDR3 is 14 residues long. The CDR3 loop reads CASSSGQGLYEQYF.

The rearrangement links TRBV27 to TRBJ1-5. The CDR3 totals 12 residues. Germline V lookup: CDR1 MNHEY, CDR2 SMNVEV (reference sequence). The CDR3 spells CASNAAAGPQHF.

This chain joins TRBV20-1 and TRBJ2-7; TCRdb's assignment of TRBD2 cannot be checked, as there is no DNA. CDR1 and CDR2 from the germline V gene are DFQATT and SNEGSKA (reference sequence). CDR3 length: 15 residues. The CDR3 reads CSARDLSGSGYEQYF.

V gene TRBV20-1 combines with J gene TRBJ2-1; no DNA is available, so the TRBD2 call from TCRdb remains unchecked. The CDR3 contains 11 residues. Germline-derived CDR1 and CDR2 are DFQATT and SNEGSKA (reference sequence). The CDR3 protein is CSATTSSSVFF.

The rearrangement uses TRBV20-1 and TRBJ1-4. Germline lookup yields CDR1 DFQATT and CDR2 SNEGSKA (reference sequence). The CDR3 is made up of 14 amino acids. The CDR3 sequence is CSARDDRGARKLFF.

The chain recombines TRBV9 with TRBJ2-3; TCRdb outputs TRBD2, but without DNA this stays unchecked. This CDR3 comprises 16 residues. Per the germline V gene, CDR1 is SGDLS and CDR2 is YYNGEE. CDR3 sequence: CASSRPASPHTDTQYF. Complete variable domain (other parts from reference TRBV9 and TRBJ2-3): DSGVTQTPKHLITATGQRVTLRCSPRSGDLSVYWYQQSLDQGLQFLIQYYNGEERAKGNILERFSAQQFPDLHSELNLSSLELGDSALYFCASSRPASPHTDTQYFGPGTRLTVL.

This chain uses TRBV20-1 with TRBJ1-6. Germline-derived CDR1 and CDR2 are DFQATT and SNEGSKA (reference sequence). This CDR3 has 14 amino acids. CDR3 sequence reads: CSASAWNKGSPLHF.

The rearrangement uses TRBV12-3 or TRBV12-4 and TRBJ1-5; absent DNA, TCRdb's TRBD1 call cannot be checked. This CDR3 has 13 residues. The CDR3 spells CASSRPVGQPQHF.

The CDR3 sequence is CATSRNLPSTDTQYF. This rearrangement joins TRBV15 to TRBJ2-3. Germline V gene sequence: CDR1 LNHNV, CDR2 YYDKDF (reference sequence). The CDR3 runs to 15 residues. The entire variable domain, with the rest obtained from reference TRBV15 and TRBJ2-3, is as follows: DAMVIQNPRYQVTQFGKPVTLSCSQTLNHNVMYWYQQKSSQAPKLLFHYYDKDFNNEADTPDNFQSRRPNTSFCFLDIRSPGLGDTAMYLCATSRNLPSTDTQYFGPGTRLTVL.

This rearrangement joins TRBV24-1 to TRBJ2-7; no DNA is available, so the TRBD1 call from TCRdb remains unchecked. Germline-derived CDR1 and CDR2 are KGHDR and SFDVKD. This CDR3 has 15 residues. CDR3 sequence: CATSDPVTDPYEQYF.

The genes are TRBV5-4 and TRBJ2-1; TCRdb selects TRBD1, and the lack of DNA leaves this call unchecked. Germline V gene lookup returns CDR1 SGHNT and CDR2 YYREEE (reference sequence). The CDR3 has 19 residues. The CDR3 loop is CASSSGKGPDRAYYNEQFF.

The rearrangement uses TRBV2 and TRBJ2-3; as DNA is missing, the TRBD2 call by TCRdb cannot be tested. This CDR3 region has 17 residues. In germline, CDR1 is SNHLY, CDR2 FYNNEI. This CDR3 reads CASRPGAPSGTTDTQYF.

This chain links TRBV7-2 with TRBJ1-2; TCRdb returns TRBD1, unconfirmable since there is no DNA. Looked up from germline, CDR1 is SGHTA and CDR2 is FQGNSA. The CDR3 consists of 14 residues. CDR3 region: CASSVPTGGRGYTF.

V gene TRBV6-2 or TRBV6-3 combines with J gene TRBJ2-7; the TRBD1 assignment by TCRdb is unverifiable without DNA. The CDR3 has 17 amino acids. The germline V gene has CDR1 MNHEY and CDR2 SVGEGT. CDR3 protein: CASSYSTYPGRSYEQYF.

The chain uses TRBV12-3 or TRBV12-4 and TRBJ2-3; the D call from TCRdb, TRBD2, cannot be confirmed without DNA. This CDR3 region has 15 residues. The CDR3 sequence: CASRASSGSTDTQYF.

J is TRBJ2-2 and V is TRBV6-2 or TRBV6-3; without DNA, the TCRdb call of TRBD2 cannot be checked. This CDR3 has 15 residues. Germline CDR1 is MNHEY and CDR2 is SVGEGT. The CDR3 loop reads CASSYGSGKAGELFF.

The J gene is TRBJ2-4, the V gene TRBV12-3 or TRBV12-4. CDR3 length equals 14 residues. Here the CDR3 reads CASSLSGSGNIQYF.